The present T cell receptor (beta chain) was sequenced within a study of long-term antiretroviral therapy in people with HIV. The CDR3 has 14 residues. Trimming stripped 2 bases from V and 1 base from J, with 8 bases between. CDR1 LNHDA and CDR2 SQIVND come from the germline V gene (reference sequence). Version v3.0 of the immunoSEQ assay ran at survey level. Profiled with immunoSEQ multiplex PCR; TCRdb holds only in-frame clones, not every one. The table includes about 25,000 clones, around 82% detected once. Sequencing used unsorted PBMCs, obtained 3 years after starting antiretroviral therapy. This chain connects TRBV19 to TRBJ1-1; possibly TRBD1 for D (5 bases). The sequence was obtained from a man younger than 30 with HIV. CDR3 region: CASSINGQNTEAFF. The CDR3 DNA is TGTGCCAGTAGTATAAACGGACAGAACACTGAAGCTTTCTTT.